This TCR beta chain was sequenced for a study of monozygotic twins with inflammatory bowel disease. General study findings and limits: IBD-affected twins scored below their healthy co-twins in TCRbeta diversity (inverse Simpson).

Reanalyzing the 5' RACE reads, TCRdb keeps one entry per CDR3 protein, without DNA. Recorded for this sample: about 170,000 distinct CDR3 sequences. Donors gave approximately 2.5 ml of blood apiece. As for this clonotype: Antigen: not known.

The clonotype originates from a human donor with ulcerative colitis or Crohn's disease, or a healthy co-twin of an affected twin (not recorded which). The sequenced material came from blood.

CDR3: CASSSTGNQPQHF. V is TRBV11-2 and J is TRBJ1-5; absent DNA, TCRdb's TRBD1 call cannot be checked. The CDR3 has 13 residues. In germline, CDR1 is SGHAT, CDR2 FQNNGV.